The 14 T cell receptor beta chains listed next were all sequenced from one sample in a study of T cell responses to AZD1222 COVID-19 vaccine. TCRdb's table, derived via immunoSEQ multiplex PCR, lists solely in-frame clones and lacks some. The sample lists 150,000 or so clones, approximately 91% occurring once. The material sequenced was peripheral blood, taken 28 days after the second AZD1222 dose. The receptor source for this set is an adult who received the AZD1222 COVID-19 vaccine.

The V call is TRBV13, the J call TRBJ1-3; D unresolved. Germline CDR1 is PRHDT and CDR2 is FYEKMQ (reference sequence). The CDR3 length is 12 residues. Deletions cut 5 bases from V and 4 bases from J, with 6 bases between. The CDR3 sequence: CASSALGNTIYF. CDR3 in DNA: TGTGCCAGCAGCGCTCTAGGAAACACCATATATTTT.

The chain recombines TRBV6-2 or TRBV6-3 with TRBJ2-7; possible D gene TRBD1, 5 bases. There are 12 residues in the CDR3. V dropped 1 base and J dropped 7 bases, with 8 bases sitting between them. CDR1 and CDR2 (germline): MNHEY, SVGEGT. The CDR3 DNA follows: TGTGCCAGCAGTTACTGGGGCCAAGAGCAGTACTTC. This encodes CASSYWGQEQYF.

In this sample, this clone turned up once. The chain uses TRBV5-4 and TRBJ2-1; 11 positions agree with TRBD1. Germline V gene sequence: CDR1 SGHNT, CDR2 YYREEE (reference sequence). With 4 bases clipped from V and 5 bases from J, the junction kept 5 bases outside the gene matches. The CDR3 is made up of 15 amino acids. The CDR3 loop reads CASSDRDRGNNEQFF. The CDR3 nucleotides are TGTGCCAGCAGCGATCGGGACAGGGGGAACAATGAGCAGTTCTTC.

This chain connects TRBV6-1 to TRBJ1-3; no clear D gene. The CDR3 totals 15 residues. V was cut by 2 bases and J by 0 bases, with 8 bases left in between. The germline gives CDR1 MNHNS, CDR2 SASEGT. The CDR3 sequence is CASSEQYSSGNTIYF. The CDR3 DNA is TGTGCCAGCAGTGAACAGTACAGCTCTGGAAACACCATATATTTT.

The chain joins TRBV19 to TRBJ2-7, with TRBD2 identical over 8 bases. With 5 bases clipped from V and 5 bases from J, the junction kept 17 bases outside the gene matches. The CDR3 totals 17 residues. Germline CDR1 LNHDA, CDR2 SQIVND (reference sequence). The CDR3 DNA is TGTGCCAGTAGTCTAGGCGAGCGGGGGATTACACTCCACGAGCAGTACTTC. It specifies CASSLGERGITLHEQYF.

This rearrangement joins TRBV28 to TRBJ1-5; D ambiguous. Germline assignment: CDR1 MDHEN and CDR2 SYDVKM. Trimming removed 3 bases from V and 7 bases from J, with 10 bases in between. The CDR3 covers 13 residues. The CDR3 nucleotides are TGTGCCAGCAGTTTGAGACTCCGGCAGCCCCAGCATTTT. Amino acids: CASSLRLRQPQHF.

This clone was seen a single time. The chain is built from TRBV6-5 and TRBJ1-5; D gene ambiguous. V was pared by 11 bases and J by 4 bases, with 12 bases between. The germline V gene has CDR1 MNHEY and CDR2 SVGAGI. The CDR3 has 12 amino acids. This CDR3 reads CADLKGNQPQHF. In DNA form, the CDR3 reads TGTGCCGACTTGAAGGGAAATCAGCCCCAGCATTTT.

V gene TRBV5-4 combines with J gene TRBJ2-3; TRBD2 aligns across 7 bases. Germline CDR1 and CDR2: SGHNT and YYREEE (reference sequence). The V gene end was trimmed by 4 bases and the J gene end by 0 bases; junction bases not matched to a gene: 2. The CDR3 covers 14 residues. Here the CDR3 DNA reads TGTGCCAGCAGCCCTAGCGGAAGCACAGATACGCAGTATTTT. Translating it yields CASSPSGSTDTQYF.

This clone was counted between two and nine times. The chain couples TRBV19 to TRBJ2-1; tentatively, D is TRBD1 or TRBD2 (5 bases each). This CDR3 is built from 14 residues. Germline lookup yields CDR1 LNHDA and CDR2 SQIVND (reference sequence). V lost 6 bases, J lost 1 base, and 10 bases lay in between. The DNA for the CDR3 is TGTGCCAGTAGCCGGGACGATTCCTACAATGAGCAGTTCTTC. This translates into CASSRDDSYNEQFF. The complete variable domain, with remaining parts taken from reference TRBV19 and TRBJ2-1, reads DGGITQSPKYLFRKEGQNVTLSCEQNLNHDAMYWYRQDPGQGLRLIYYSQIVNDFQKGDIAEGYSVSREKKESFPLTVTSAQKNPTAFYLCASSRDDSYNEQFFGPGTRLTVL.

V and J are TRBV6-5 and TRBJ2-2, with D perhaps given as TRBD1 or TRBD2 (5 bases each). The ends were cut back, 6 bases at V and 5 bases at J, with 16 bases in the middle. This CDR3 is built from 15 residues. Per germline, CDR1 MNHEY and CDR2 SVGAGI. This CDR3 is CASSDRGTFTGELFF. CDR3 in DNA: TGTGCCAGCAGCGACCGGGGCACCTTTACCGGGGAGCTGTTTTTT.

This chain joins TRBV2 and TRBJ1-4; TRBD1 agrees at 10 bases. This CDR3 is 14 amino acids long. The trim removed 8 bases at V and 7 bases at J, leaving 7 bases unmatched. Germline assignment: CDR1 SNHLY and CDR2 FYNNEI. This CDR3 is CASVKDRGTEKLFF. The CDR3 bases are TGTGCCAGCGTTAAGGACAGGGGGACTGAAAAACTGTTTTTT.

This clone was seen a handful of times. The rearrangement links TRBV6-5 to TRBJ1-4, with TRBD1 matching over 8 bases. CDR3 length equals 14 residues. Trimming removed 8 bases from V and 4 bases from J; junction bases left unmatched: 6. The germline CDR1 and CDR2 sequences are MNHEY and SVGAGI. The chain's CDR3 is CASGKTGVNEKLFF. The CDR3 DNA follows: TGTGCCAGCGGAAAGACAGGGGTTAATGAAAAACTGTTTTTT.

This CDR3 reads CASSPPVTGELFF. CDR3 DNA sequence: TGTGCCAGCTCACCACCGGTGACCGGGGAGCTGTTTTTT. The chain uses TRBV18 and TRBJ2-2; D gene ambiguous. V dropped 0 bases and J dropped 5 bases, with 4 bases sitting between them. The CDR3 contains 13 residues. Germline CDR1 and CDR2: KGHSH and LQKENI. The whole variable domain, remainder taken from reference TRBV18 and TRBJ2-2, is NAGVMQNPRHLVRRRGQEARLRCSPMKGHSHVYWYRQLPEEGLKFMVYLQKENIIDESGMPKERFSAEFPKEGPSILRIQQVVRGDSAAYFCASSPPVTGELFFGEGSRLTVL.

This rearrangement joins TRBV6-5 to TRBJ1-1; D gene uncertain. This CDR3 has 15 amino acids. The ends were cut back, 0 bases at V and 2 bases at J, with 10 bases in the middle. The germline V gene encodes CDR1 MNHEY and CDR2 SVGAGI. The DNA for the CDR3 is TGTGCCAGCAGTTACTCGAGGAGACCAAACACTGAAGCTTTCTTT. Amino acids: CASSYSRRPNTEAFF.